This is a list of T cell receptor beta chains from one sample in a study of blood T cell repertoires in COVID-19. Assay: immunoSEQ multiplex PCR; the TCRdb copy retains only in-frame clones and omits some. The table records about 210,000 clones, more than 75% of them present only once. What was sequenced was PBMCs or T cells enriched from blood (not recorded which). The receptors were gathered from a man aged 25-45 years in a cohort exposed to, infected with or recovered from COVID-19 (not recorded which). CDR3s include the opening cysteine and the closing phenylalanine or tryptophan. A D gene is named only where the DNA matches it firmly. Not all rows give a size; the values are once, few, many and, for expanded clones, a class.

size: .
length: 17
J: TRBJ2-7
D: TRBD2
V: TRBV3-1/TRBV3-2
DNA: TGTGCCAGCAGCCAAGAGACTACACTAGCGGGAATACACGAGCAGTACTTC
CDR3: CASSQETTLAGIHEQYF

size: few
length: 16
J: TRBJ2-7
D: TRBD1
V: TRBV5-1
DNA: TGCGCCAGCAGCTTGGCTCAAGACAGGGGGCCAGACGAGCAGTACTTC
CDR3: CASSLAQDRGPDEQYF

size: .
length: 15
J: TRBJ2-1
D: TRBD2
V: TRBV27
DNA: TGTGCCAGCAGTCCGGGACTAGTTCCCTACAATGAGCAGTTCTTC
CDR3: CASSPGLVPYNEQFF

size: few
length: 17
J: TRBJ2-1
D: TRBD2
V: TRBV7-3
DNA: TGTGCCAGCAGCCCCGGGACTAGCGGTAGCTCCTACAATGAGCAGTTCTTC
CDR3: CASSPGTSGSSYNEQFF

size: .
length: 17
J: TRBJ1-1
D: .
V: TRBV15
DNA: TGTGCCACCAGCAGAGGGTTCGGTGGGGGGAAGAACACTGAAGCTTTCTTT
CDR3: CATSRGFGGGKNTEAFF

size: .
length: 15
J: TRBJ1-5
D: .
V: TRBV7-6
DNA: TGTGCCAGCAGCTTGGGGGGGGCTGCGAATCAGCCCCAGCATTTT
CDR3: CASSLGGAANQPQHF

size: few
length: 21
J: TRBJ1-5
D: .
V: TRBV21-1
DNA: TGTGCCAGCAGCACCCCCTCGATCCGGGACAGCTTACGTGGGGGCAATCAGCCCCAGCATTTT
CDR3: CASSTPSIRDSLRGGNQPQHF

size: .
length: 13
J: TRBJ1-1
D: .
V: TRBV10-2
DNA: TGCGCCACCGACCGGGGGGGGAGCACTGAAGCTTTCTTT
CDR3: CATDRGGSTEAFF

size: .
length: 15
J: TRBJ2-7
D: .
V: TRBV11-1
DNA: TGTGCCAGCAGCTTAAGGGCAGGGGAAGTTTACGAGCAGTACTTC
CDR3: CASSLRAGEVYEQYF

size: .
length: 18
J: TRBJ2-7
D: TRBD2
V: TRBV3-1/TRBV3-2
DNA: TGTGCCAGCAGCCAAGAGGATTTAAGCGGGACCCCCCCACACGAGCAGTACTTC
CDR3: CASSQEDLSGTPPHEQYF

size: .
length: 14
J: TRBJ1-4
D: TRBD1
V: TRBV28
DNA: TGTGCCAGCAGTCGGGACAGGACTAATGAAAAACTGTTTTTT
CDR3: CASSRDRTNEKLFF

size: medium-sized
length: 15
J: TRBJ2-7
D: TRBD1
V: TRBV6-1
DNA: TGTGCCAGCAGTGAAAGGGACAGGGAAACCTACGAGCAGTACTTC
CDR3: CASSERDRETYEQYF